The next 19 T cell receptor beta chains were all read from a single sample in a study of blood T cells in healthy people across ages. It was with a sample-barcoded 5' primer and a J-beta primer mix that a second PCR of roughly 7 to 12 cycles was run. TCRdb fed the 5' RACE reads into MiXCR, producing one record per CDR3 protein. Found here are 650,000 to 800,000 distinct CDR3 sequences, around two fifths of them singletons; the top ten hold approximately 20%. The material sequenced was blood. These receptors came from a man in his sixties in good health.

The V gene is TRBV4-3, the J gene TRBJ2-1, with TRBD2 matching 12 bases. This CDR3 has 16 amino acids. Germline V gene data show CDR1 as LGHNA and CDR2 as YSLEER. Trimming took 4 bases from V and 10 from J; bases not matched to a gene: 11. The CDR3 nucleotides read TGCGCCAGCAGCCCAATGAAATCACTAGCGGGGGGCGAGCAGTTCTTC. It is translated as CASSPMKSLAGGEQFF.

This clonotype came up once. The chain combines TRBV12-3 or TRBV12-4 with TRBJ1-1; D is undetermined. The CDR3 covers 11 residues. V lost 3 bases, J lost 10 bases, and 9 bases lay in between. This CDR3 reads CASSLGQLAFF. CDR3 sequence (DNA): TGTGCCAGCAGTTTGGGCCAGCTAGCTTTCTTT.

DNA for the CDR3: TGTGCCAGCAGCTTGGAAACGGGCCGCCATGGCTACACCTTC. It translates to CASSLETGRHGYTF. This sequence joins TRBV5-5 and TRBJ1-2; the D is unclear. The CDR3 is 14 amino acids. Germline CDR1 reads SGHKS; CDR2 reads YYEKEE (reference sequence). The V end was cut by 0 bases, the J end by 6 bases, with 12 bases between.

This clonotype showed up many times. The chain carries TRBV7-9 and TRBJ2-7; TRBD2 is a possible D gene (6 bases). Per the germline V gene, CDR1 is SEHNR and CDR2 is FQNEAQ (reference sequence). V was trimmed by 5 bases and J by 5 bases, leaving 13 bases between them. This CDR3 is built from 13 residues. CDR3: CASSAGGGNEQYF. The CDR3 DNA reads as TGTGCCAGCAGCGCGGGTGGAGGGAACGAGCAGTACTTC. Using reference TRBV7-9 and TRBJ2-7 for the parts outside the CDR3, the full variable domain is DTGVSQNPRHKITKRGQNVTFRCDPISEHNRLYWYRQTLGQGPEFLTYFQNEAQLEKSRLLSDRFSAERPKGSFSTLEIQRTEQGDSAMYLCASSAGGGNEQYFGPGTRLTVT.

V usage is TRBV5-5 and J usage is TRBJ2-5; tentatively, D is TRBD2 (6 bases). V lost 0 bases and J 2 bases, leaving 14 bases between the germline ends. The CDR3 spans 16 residues. The germline gives CDR1 SGHKS, CDR2 YYEKEE (reference sequence). The CDR3 reads CASSLVSGTFQETQYF. CDR3 in DNA: TGTGCCAGCAGCTTGGTGTCCGGGACTTTTCAAGAGACCCAGTACTTC.

This clonotype has at least ten counts. The V gene is TRBV18, the J gene TRBJ2-7; no firm D call. The V end lost 3 bases, the J end lost 3 bases, and 12 bases lay between the germline ends. The CDR3 is 14 amino acids. CDR1 is KGHSH, CDR2 LQKENI, per germline. The CDR3 DNA sequence: TGTGCCAGCTCACCGAATGTCGGGTACTACGAGCAGTACTTC. It is translated as CASSPNVGYYEQYF.

The chain combines TRBV20-1 with TRBJ2-7; 7 bases line up with TRBD2. V lost 6 bases, J lost 4 bases, and 6 bases stayed unmatched. Germline V CDR1 and CDR2: DFQATT, SNEGSKA (reference sequence). The CDR3 sequence is 12 residues long. CDR3 region: CSAGTSEYEQYF. As DNA, the CDR3 is TGCAGTGCCGGTACTAGCGAATACGAGCAGTACTTC.

The J gene is TRBJ2-2, the V gene TRBV7-2; 10 nucleotides align to TRBD1. Germline loops: CDR1 SGHTA, CDR2 FQGNSA. The junction had 7 bases not matched to a gene; V was cut back by 5 bases and J by 1 base. The CDR3 contains 17 residues. In nucleotides, the CDR3 is TGTGCCAGCAGCCCAGACAGGGGGCGCGTGAACACCGGGGAGCTGTTTTTT. It codes for CASSPDRGRVNTGELFF.

This clonotype is a singleton in its sample. This chain uses TRBV10-2 with TRBJ2-2; D remains unclear. The germline V gene encodes CDR1 WSHSY and CDR2 SAAADI. Between the trimmed V and J ends, which lost 6 bases and 1 base, there was a span of 9 bases. The CDR3 totals 14 residues. The chain's CDR3 is CASRRQGNTGELFF. DNA for the CDR3: TGCGCCAGCAGGAGACAAGGGAACACCGGGGAGCTGTTTTTT.

The J gene is TRBJ2-5, the V gene TRBV7-2; TRBD2 is a possible D gene (6 bases). The better agreement between TRBJ2-7 and the DNA end casts doubt on the J call. Germline values: CDR1 SGHTA, CDR2 FQGNSA. This CDR3 comprises 15 residues. The CDR3 is CASSLVLQGGNEQYF. The CDR3 coding sequence is TGTGCCAGCAGCTTAGTACTGCAGGGCGGGAACGAGCAGTACTTC.

The V gene is TRBV6-2 or TRBV6-3, the J gene TRBJ2-3; possibly TRBD1 for D (6 bases). The CDR3 contains 12 residues. CDR1 and CDR2 from the germline V gene are MNHEY and SVGEGT. Trimming removed 8 bases from V and 7 bases from J, with 13 bases in between. In nucleotides, the CDR3 is TGTGCCAGCCGTCTTAGGGGGAATACGCAGTATTTT. Translation gives CASRLRGNTQYF.

The rearrangement links TRBV9 to TRBJ2-1; D uncertain. The V and J ends lost 1 base and 2 bases respectively, with 10 bases between them. The CDR3 consists of 15 residues. Germline assignment: CDR1 SGDLS and CDR2 YYNGEE. CDR3 sequence reads: CASSVSYHPYNEQFF. Here the CDR3 DNA reads TGTGCCAGCAGCGTATCCTATCACCCCTACAATGAGCAGTTCTTC.

The J gene is TRBJ1-2, the V gene TRBV9; a weak D match, TRBD1 (5 bases). Germline V gene sequence: CDR1 SGDLS, CDR2 YYNGEE. Trimming took off 4 bases at V and 1 base at J, with 20 bases between the two ends. The CDR3 loop spans 17 amino acids. CDR3 bases: TGTGCCAGCAGCACCGGGACCGTAGGCTCGGTTAACTATGGCTACACCTTC. This sequence encodes CASSTGTVGSVNYGYTF. Full variable domain (outside the CDR3, taken from reference TRBV9 and TRBJ1-2): DSGVTQTPKHLITATGQRVTLRCSPRSGDLSVYWYQQSLDQGLQFLIQYYNGEERAKGNILERFSAQQFPDLHSELNLSSLELGDSALYFCASSTGTVGSVNYGYTFGSGTRLTVV.

CDR3 DNA: TGTGCCAGCAGCCCCAAGACTACTTATTTTTTTACTACGCAGTATTTT. Amino acids: CASSPKTTYFFTTQYF. V is TRBV9 and J is TRBJ2-3; a weak D match, TRBD2 (5 bases). V was cut by 4 bases and J by 8 bases, with 23 bases left in between. The CDR3 runs to 16 residues. Germline CDR1 is SGDLS and CDR2 is YYNGEE. The variable domain in full, with the rest retrieved from reference TRBV9 and TRBJ2-3, is DSGVTQTPKHLITATGQRVTLRCSPRSGDLSVYWYQQSLDQGLQFLIQYYNGEERAKGNILERFSAQQFPDLHSELNLSSLELGDSALYFCASSPKTTYFFTTQYFGPGTRLTVL.

This clonotype came up a few times. J is TRBJ2-7 and V is TRBV10-3; the D gene is possibly TRBD2 (6 bases). CDR1 ENHRY and CDR2 SYGVKD come from the germline V gene. Trimming stripped 6 bases from V and 5 bases from J, with 17 bases between. The CDR3 loop spans 14 amino acids. The CDR3 region has the DNA TGTGCCATCAGCGATCTGGAGCCGGGAGACGAGCAGTACTTC. It yields the protein CAISDLEPGDEQYF.

This clonotype was picked up a small number of times. This rearrangement joins TRBV5-1 to TRBJ2-5; the match to TRBD1 covers 8 bases. Per the germline V gene, CDR1 is SGHRS and CDR2 is YFSETQ. V trimming: 4 bases; J trimming: 5 bases; junction bases outside the gene matches: 10. This CDR3 region has 15 residues. The CDR3 DNA sequence: TGCGCCAGCAGCCCTGGACAGGGCGAGTTGGAGACCCAGTACTTC. This translates into CASSPGQGELETQYF.

This clonotype was observed a handful of times. V usage is TRBV20-1 and J usage is TRBJ2-1; tentative D call: TRBD2 (6 bases). The germline V and J ends were trimmed by 6 bases and 4 bases, with 13 bases remaining between them. The CDR3 loop spans 13 amino acids. The germline gives CDR1 DFQATT, CDR2 SNEGSKA (reference sequence). The CDR3 nucleotides read TGCAGTGCCGGAGGGGTGTCGTACAATGAGCAGTTCTTC. Protein: CSAGGVSYNEQFF.

This clonotype has more than one count but fewer than ten. The J gene is TRBJ2-7, the V gene TRBV20-1; possibly TRBD2 for D (6 bases). CDR3 length: 13 residues. Trimming took off 0 bases at V and 4 bases at J, with 10 bases between the two ends. From germline, CDR1 is DFQATT and CDR2 SNEGSKA (reference sequence). The CDR3 spells CSARDRLAYEQYF. In nucleotides, the CDR3 is TGCAGTGCTAGAGATCGGCTAGCGTACGAGCAGTACTTC.

V and J are TRBV12-3 or TRBV12-4 and TRBJ2-1; D is ambiguous. V dropped 5 bases and J dropped 6 bases, with 17 bases sitting between them. This CDR3 is 15 amino acids long. This CDR3 is CASSLAARMGNEQFF. CDR3 in DNA: TGTGCCAGCAGTCTTGCTGCAAGAATGGGCAATGAGCAGTTCTTC.